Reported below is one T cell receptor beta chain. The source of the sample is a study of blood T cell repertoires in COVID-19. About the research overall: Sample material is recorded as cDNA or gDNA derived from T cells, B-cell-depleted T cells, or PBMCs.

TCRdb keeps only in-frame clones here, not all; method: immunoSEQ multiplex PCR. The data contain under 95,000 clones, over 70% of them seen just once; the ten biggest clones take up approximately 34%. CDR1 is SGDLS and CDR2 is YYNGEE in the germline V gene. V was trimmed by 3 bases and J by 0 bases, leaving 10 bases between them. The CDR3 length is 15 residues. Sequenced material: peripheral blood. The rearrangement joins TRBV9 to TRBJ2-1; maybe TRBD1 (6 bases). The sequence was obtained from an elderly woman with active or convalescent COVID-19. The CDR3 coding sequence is TGTGCCAGCAGCGCCGGGACATTCTCCTACAATGAGCAGTTCTTC. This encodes CASSAGTFSYNEQFF.